These 2 T cell receptor beta chains originate from one sample sequenced in a study of T cells after yellow fever vaccination. TCRdb recomputed calls from the 5' RACE reads with MiXCR, one row per CDR3 protein. The sample contains about 230,000 distinct CDR3 sequences, approximately 6.3% of which appear only once. The material was CD4+ T cells sorted from PBMCs, obtained on the day of the yellow fever booster vaccination. Receptor source: a man aged 25 to 40 who received the YFV17D yellow fever vaccine.

Only a few counts were recorded for this clonotype. CDR3 region: CASSRQGIYEQYF. The CDR3 nucleotides read TGTGCCAGCAGTCGACAGGGAATCTACGAGCAGTACTTC. V and J are TRBV11-2 and TRBJ2-7; the match to TRBD1 covers 7 bases. This CDR3 is built from 13 residues. The V and J ends lost 6 bases and 3 bases, in that order; junction bases with no gene match: 5. Germline V lookup: CDR1 SGHAT, CDR2 FQNNGV.

Ten or more counts support this clonotype. The chain combines TRBV5-1 with TRBJ2-1; D gene unclear. Germline V gives CDR1 SGHRS, CDR2 YFSETQ. This CDR3 region has 13 residues. Trimming shortened V by 0 bases and J by 7 bases, and 8 bases separated the two germline ends. In nucleotides, the CDR3 is TGCGCCAGCAGCTTGGCTGGGCTTAATGAGCAGTTCTTC. It codes for CASSLAGLNEQFF.